What follows describes a single T cell receptor beta chain. The data were taken from a study of blood T cell repertoires in COVID-19. Study as a whole: The samples span acute and convalescent COVID-19 from the United States, Italy and Spain.

Profiled with immunoSEQ multiplex PCR; TCRdb holds only in-frame clones, not every one. The table has about 80,000 clones, roughly 90% seen once. Looked up from germline, CDR1 is SGHNT and CDR2 is YYREEE (reference sequence). V was trimmed by 1 base and J by 3 bases, leaving 13 bases between them. The CDR3 length is 16 residues. This chain joins TRBV5-4 and TRBJ1-4; D possibly corresponds to TRBD1 (6 bases). Sequencing was performed on peripheral blood. The origin of this receptor is a man aged 70 or older with active or convalescent COVID-19. The CDR3 bases are TGTGCCAGCAGCTTGATGCAGGGGCTCGCTAATGAAAAACTGTTTTTT. This encodes CASSLMQGLANEKLFF.